This TCR beta chain was observed in a study of blood T cell repertoires in COVID-19. Study-level background: COVID-19 samples, acute and convalescent, were from the United States, Italy and Spain. From T cells, B-cell-depleted T cells, or PBMCs came the material, which was cDNA or gDNA.

This clone has only one observation. As handled by the study authors: Researchers report that nucleated cell counts were estimated from reference gene primer amplification. This table comes from immunoSEQ multiplex PCR, and its TCRdb copy is limited to in-frame clones, with some not included. That table gives V, J and clone size, and the DNA gave D and trimming. The sample has 200,000 to 250,000 clones; approximately 86% are singletons. The CDR3 totals 11 residues. Trimming left V 3 bases short and J 9 bases short, with 9 bases between. Seattle's enrolled individuals joined amid active infection and were then monitored longitudinally.

This clonotype originated in a woman aged 50 to 60 with COVID-19, enrolled during active disease. Sequenced sample: peripheral blood. The chain employs TRBV12-3 or TRBV12-4 and TRBJ2-7; a possible D gene is TRBD2 (5 bases). CDR3 in amino acids: CASSFGDVQYF. The CDR3 region has the DNA TGTGCCAGCAGTTTCGGGGATGTGCAGTACTTC.